A single sample is the source of the 29 T cell receptor beta chains below, sequenced in a study of shared clonotypes between healthy human individuals. TCRdb keeps only in-frame clones here, not all; method: immunoSEQ multiplex PCR. This table holds around 550,000 clones, around 95% found once. Terminally differentiated effector memory CD45RA+ cells were excluded from the naive CD8 cells, which were CD45RO-negative and positively selected for CCR7. Sequencing was carried out using naive CD8+ T cells sorted from blood. The receptors originated from a woman between 25 and 40 years old in good health.

This chain uses TRBV28 with TRBJ1-3; no firm D call. Trimming removed 3 bases at V and 16 bases at J, with 19 bases between. Germline V gene lookup returns CDR1 MDHEN and CDR2 SYDVKM. CDR3 size: 13 residues. The CDR3 protein is CASSFFESWLLYF. The CDR3 region has the DNA TGTGCCAGCAGTTTTTTCGAGTCGTGGCTCTTGTATTTT.

The J gene is TRBJ1-5, the V gene TRBV19; no clear D gene. This CDR3 is 13 amino acids long. Germline CDR1 reads LNHDA; CDR2 reads SQIVND (reference sequence). V was shortened by 3 bases and J by 9 bases, with 12 bases between the two germline ends. CDR3 residues: CASSIGEGWPQHF. CDR3 DNA sequence: TGTGCCAGTAGTATTGGAGAGGGTTGGCCCCAGCATTTT. The full variable domain, completed using reference TRBV19 and TRBJ1-5, is DGGITQSPKYLFRKEGQNVTLSCEQNLNHDAMYWYRQDPGQGLRLIYYSQIVNDFQKGDIAEGYSVSREKKESFPLTVTSAQKNPTAFYLCASSIGEGWPQHFGDGTRLSIL.

The V gene is TRBV6-1, the J gene TRBJ1-4, with 7 bases that match TRBD1. Unmatched junction bases numbered 10, after V lost 2 bases and J lost 10 bases. This CDR3 has 15 amino acids. Germline CDR1 reads MNHNS; CDR2 reads SASEGT. Here the CDR3 reads CASSEYRQGGGKLFF. The CDR3 DNA sequence: TGTGCCAGCAGTGAATATAGACAGGGTGGGGGAAAACTGTTTTTT.

A single count supports this clone. The V and J genes are TRBV9 and TRBJ2-7; 11 bases agree with TRBD2. V dropped 3 bases and J dropped 5; count of bases not matched to a gene: 7. Germline assignment: CDR1 SGDLS and CDR2 YYNGEE. There are 15 residues in the CDR3. The DNA of the CDR3 is TGTGCCAGCAGCGCAGGCCTAGCGGGAGGCCACGAGCAGTACTTC. Translation: CASSAGLAGGHEQYF.

The chain couples TRBV4-1 to TRBJ2-1; 8 bases align to TRBD1. The V gene's germline CDR1 is MGHRA and CDR2 YSYEKL. Germline trimming cut 4 bases from V and 0 bases from J; bases unmatched to any gene: 17. There are 20 residues in the CDR3. The CDR3 sequence is CASSLLTGTGPHSSYNEQFF. The CDR3 region has the DNA TGCGCCAGCAGCCTCCTCACCGGGACAGGTCCCCACAGCTCCTACAATGAGCAGTTCTTC.

In nucleotides, the CDR3 is TGTGCCACGTCGTTCAGCAATCAGCCCCAGCATTTT. Protein: CATSFSNQPQHF. The chain has TRBV15 and TRBJ1-5; D gene ambiguous. Deletions cut 9 bases from V and 1 base from J, with 7 bases between. This CDR3 spans 12 amino acids. Per the germline V gene, CDR1 is LNHNV and CDR2 is YYDKDF (reference sequence). Drawing the rest from reference TRBV15 and TRBJ1-5, the complete variable domain is DAMVIQNPRYQVTQFGKPVTLSCSQTLNHNVMYWYQQKSSQAPKLLFHYYDKDFNNEADTPDNFQSRRPNTSFCFLDIRSPGLGDTAMYLCATSFSNQPQHFGDGTRLSIL.

The chain joins TRBV28 to TRBJ2-7; 8 nucleotides line up with TRBD1. The CDR3 extends over 16 amino acids. Germline CDR1 MDHEN, CDR2 SYDVKM. Trimming cost V 3 bases and J 5 bases; bases outside gene matches: 12. The chain's CDR3 is CASSFSGQGNSDEQYF. CDR3 DNA sequence: TGTGCCAGCAGTTTTAGTGGACAGGGTAACAGCGACGAGCAGTACTTC.

This chain uses TRBV29-1 with TRBJ2-7; 10 bases are a match to TRBD1. Germline V gene sequence: CDR1 SQVTM, CDR2 ANQGSEA. The CDR3 has 13 residues. Trimming took 6 bases from V and 1 from J; bases not matched to a gene: 3. CDR3 bases: TGCAGCGTCATGGGACAGGGGTCCTACGAGCAGTACTTC. Translated, it gives CSVMGQGSYEQYF.

On this clone itself: A read error may produce the germline difference seen at one junction end. The chain couples TRBV29-1 to TRBJ1-2; TRBD1 is a possible D gene (5 bases). The CDR3 runs to 12 residues. Germline V gene sequence: CDR1 SQVTM, CDR2 ANQGSEA. The CDR3: CSVEDSLAGYTF. Written as DNA, the CDR3 is TGCAGCGTCGAAGACAGCCTTGCGGGCTACACCTTC.

This chain uses TRBV18 with TRBJ1-1; no definite D call. This CDR3 is 12 amino acids long. V gave up 6 bases and J gave up 6 bases, with 11 bases separating them. Per germline, CDR1 KGHSH and CDR2 LQKENI. The CDR3 DNA reads TGTGCCAGCTCCCAAGGAGGAGCTGAAGCTTTCTTT. It encodes CASSQGGAEAFF.

The J gene is TRBJ1-4, the V gene TRBV9; D call uncertain. This CDR3 comprises 14 residues. Germline CDR1 and CDR2: SGDLS and YYNGEE. Trimming took off 4 bases at V and 8 bases at J, with 15 bases between the two ends. In nucleotides, the CDR3 is TGTGCCAGCAGCCTTGGAGGTTTTGGGGAAAAACTGTTTTTT. Translated: CASSLGGFGEKLFF.

This clone was observed a single time. V and J are TRBV10-2 and TRBJ1-4; 8 nucleotides align to TRBD1. Germline loops: CDR1 WSHSY, CDR2 SAAADI. Unmatched junction bases numbered 11, after V lost 2 bases and J lost 3 bases. This CDR3 has 18 amino acids. The CDR3 reads CASSEIDRGFLSNEKLFF. The CDR3, as DNA: TGCGCCAGCAGTGAGATAGACAGGGGATTTTTATCTAATGAAAAACTGTTTTTT.

Points on this clone: This sample also contains other DNA sequences that code for the same CDR3. V is TRBV27 and J is TRBJ2-2; no reliable D call. Trimming cost V 2 bases and J 4 bases, with 2 bases left between them. Germline CDR1 reads MNHEY; CDR2 reads SMNVEV (reference sequence). The CDR3 totals 12 residues. The CDR3 region is CASSLLTGELFF. Here the CDR3 DNA reads TGTGCCAGCAGTTTACTCACCGGGGAGCTGTTTTTT.

This clone was detected a few times. This chain links TRBV19 with TRBJ2-7, with D perhaps TRBD1 or TRBD2 (5 bases each). Germline V gene data show CDR1 as LNHDA and CDR2 as SQIVND (reference sequence). The CDR3 sequence is 14 residues long. Trimming pared 5 bases from V and 0 bases from J, leaving 11 bases between. This CDR3 reads CASSPWDRSYEQYF. Here the CDR3 DNA reads TGTGCCAGTAGTCCCTGGGACCGCTCCTACGAGCAGTACTTC.

The chain recombines TRBV6-1 with TRBJ1-1, with a tentative D call TRBD1 (6 bases). The V gene's germline CDR1 is MNHNS and CDR2 SASEGT. The CDR3 covers 14 residues. Trimming took 8 bases from V and 6 from J, leaving 19 bases between them. The CDR3 sequence is CASETFGGPPEAFF. The CDR3 DNA follows: TGTGCCAGCGAGACCTTCGGGGGCCCTCCTGAAGCTTTCTTT.

The table lists this clone with a few counts. Different DNA sequences within this sample yield the same CDR3. This chain connects TRBV27 to TRBJ2-7; D not resolved. The CDR3 extends over 11 amino acids. Trimming took off 3 bases at V and 3 bases at J, with 3 bases between the two ends. CDR1 and CDR2 (germline): MNHEY, SMNVEV (reference sequence). The CDR3 nucleotides are TGTGCCAGCAGTTTTGGCTACGAGCAGTACTTC. Residues: CASSFGYEQYF.

CDR3 in DNA: TGTGCCAGCAGTTTGGGGGGGTTCGCTTTCTTT. Its protein is CASSLGGFAFF. The V gene is TRBV28, the J gene TRBJ1-1; TRBD1 is a possible D gene (5 bases). Germline V CDR1 and CDR2: MDHEN, SYDVKM. This CDR3 comprises 11 residues. Trimming shortened V by 3 bases and J by 11 bases, and 10 bases separated the two germline ends.

This rearrangement joins TRBV27 to TRBJ2-2, with D hard to call. V dropped 5 bases and J dropped 8 bases, with 15 bases sitting between them. The CDR3 loop spans 14 amino acids. Germline lookup yields CDR1 MNHEY and CDR2 SMNVEV (reference sequence). The CDR3 sequence: CASSPRIVGGELFF. CDR3 nucleotide sequence: TGTGCCAGCAGTCCCCGGATTGTGGGGGGGGAGCTGTTTTTT.

This clone was picked up a small number of times. Other DNA variants within this sample encode the same CDR3. The V call is TRBV27, the J call TRBJ1-5; unclear D gene. Trimming cost V 3 bases and J 2 bases, with 8 bases left between them. Germline values: CDR1 MNHEY, CDR2 SMNVEV (reference sequence). There are 14 residues in the CDR3. The CDR3 reads CASSFSGGNQPQHF. The CDR3 coding sequence is TGTGCCAGCAGTTTCTCGGGAGGCAATCAGCCCCAGCATTTT.

The chain links TRBV19 to TRBJ1-1; 7 bases agree with TRBD1. V was pared by 11 bases and J by 3 bases, with 15 bases of the junction left unmatched. This CDR3 comprises 15 residues. Germline V gene lookup returns CDR1 LNHDA and CDR2 SQIVND (reference sequence). The CDR3 loop reads CASPGRRGGHTEAFF. CDR3 DNA sequence: TGTGCCTCCCCCGGCCGCAGGGGGGGACACACTGAAGCTTTCTTT.

The chain has TRBV27 and TRBJ1-2, with TRBD1 as a possible D gene (6 bases). The CDR3 loop spans 13 amino acids. Per germline, CDR1 MNHEY and CDR2 SMNVEV (reference sequence). V was clipped by 6 bases and J by 7 bases, with 15 bases between them. In nucleotides, the CDR3 is TGTGCCAGCAGAGGCCGGGGGGCGCTTGGCTACACCTTC. Translating it yields CASRGRGALGYTF.

This chain connects TRBV7-9 to TRBJ1-2; perhaps TRBD1 as D (6 bases). The CDR3 extends over 13 amino acids. The ends were cut back, 5 bases at V and 6 bases at J, with 13 bases in the middle. The germline V gene has CDR1 SEHNR and CDR2 FQNEAQ (reference sequence). CDR3 region: CASSPGRGNGYTF. CDR3 DNA: TGTGCCAGCAGCCCAGGGAGGGGGAATGGCTACACCTTC.

The rearrangement links TRBV27 to TRBJ2-7, with D possibly being TRBD2 (6 bases). CDR3 size: 14 residues. Trimming took 3 bases from V and 7 from J, leaving 16 bases between them. The germline gives CDR1 MNHEY, CDR2 SMNVEV (reference sequence). CDR3: CASSFGGAVSEQYF. Written as DNA, the CDR3 is TGTGCCAGCAGTTTTGGCGGGGCGGTATCGGAGCAGTACTTC.

This clone was found once. This chain connects TRBV2 to TRBJ2-7; 11 bases align to TRBD2. CDR3 length: 18 amino acids. With 3 bases clipped from V and 3 bases from J, the junction kept 13 bases outside the gene matches. Germline V gives CDR1 SNHLY, CDR2 FYNNEI. CDR3 sequence reads: CASSDRRFVTSGSYEQYF. Written as DNA, the CDR3 is TGTGCCAGCAGTGACCGGCGTTTCGTTACTAGCGGGAGCTACGAGCAGTACTTC.

This chain uses TRBV5-4 with TRBJ1-2; D is uncertain. V shed 2 bases and J shed 3 bases, with 5 bases lying between them. The V gene's germline CDR1 is SGHNT and CDR2 YYREEE (reference sequence). The CDR3 contains 12 residues. The CDR3 spells CASSLPDYGYTF. The CDR3 DNA follows: TGTGCCAGCAGCTTACCCGACTATGGCTACACCTTC.

The chain joins TRBV7-9 to TRBJ2-1; the D gene is possibly TRBD2 (6 bases). Per the germline V gene, CDR1 is SEHNR and CDR2 is FQNEAQ (reference sequence). V lost 5 bases and J lost 4, with 9 bases in between. The CDR3 spans 13 residues. CDR3 in DNA: TGTGCCAGCAGCGCGGGACTTTACAATGAGCAGTTCTTC. This encodes CASSAGLYNEQFF.

The CDR3 reads CASSQAGAPYEQYF. The CDR3 DNA is TGTGCCAGCAGTCAGGCGGGAGCACCCTACGAGCAGTACTTC. This chain links TRBV28 with TRBJ2-7; 7 bases fit TRBD2. This CDR3 region has 14 residues. Germline values: CDR1 MDHEN, CDR2 SYDVKM. V lost 5 bases and J lost 2; bases outside the gene matches: 6.

This chain links TRBV27 with TRBJ1-5, with a possible D match to TRBD1 (6 bases). From germline, CDR1 is MNHEY and CDR2 SMNVEV (reference sequence). The germline V and J ends were trimmed by 5 bases and 7 bases, with 12 bases remaining between them. This CDR3 comprises 13 residues. DNA of the CDR3: TGTGCCAGCAGTCCCGACAGGTTCCAGCCCCAGCATTTT. Amino acid sequence: CASSPDRFQPQHF.

Regarding this clone: An end of the junction differs from the germline gene, which may be a read error. The gene calls are TRBV6-1 and TRBJ2-5; D may be TRBD1 or TRBD2 (5 bases each). CDR1 MNHNS and CDR2 SASEGT come from the germline V gene. The CDR3 is 13 amino acids. CDR3 sequence: CAGREIGTETQYF. CDR3 coding DNA: TGTGCCGGCAGGGAGATCGGGACAGAGACCCAGTACTTC.